This T cell receptor beta chain comes out of a study of cytomegalovirus exposure and HLA in healthy donors. Germline V gene lookup returns CDR1 MDHEN and CDR2 SYDVKM. The CDR3 extends over 15 residues, inclusive of both ends. Researchers ran the PCR with 60 Vbeta and 13 Jbeta primers. This table comes from immunoSEQ multiplex PCR, and its TCRdb copy is limited to in-frame clones, with some not included. The sample has about 140,000 clones; about 77% are singletons. As concerns this clone: It is unclear where the CDR3 begins or ends on the DNA, so no DNA is shown, and the CDR3 is as TCRdb lists it.

The chain joins TRBV28 to TRBJ1-3. Material: PBMCs. The clonotype was recovered from a female donor in good health and CMV-seronegative. The CDR3 sequence: CASSFGPGGGNTIYF.